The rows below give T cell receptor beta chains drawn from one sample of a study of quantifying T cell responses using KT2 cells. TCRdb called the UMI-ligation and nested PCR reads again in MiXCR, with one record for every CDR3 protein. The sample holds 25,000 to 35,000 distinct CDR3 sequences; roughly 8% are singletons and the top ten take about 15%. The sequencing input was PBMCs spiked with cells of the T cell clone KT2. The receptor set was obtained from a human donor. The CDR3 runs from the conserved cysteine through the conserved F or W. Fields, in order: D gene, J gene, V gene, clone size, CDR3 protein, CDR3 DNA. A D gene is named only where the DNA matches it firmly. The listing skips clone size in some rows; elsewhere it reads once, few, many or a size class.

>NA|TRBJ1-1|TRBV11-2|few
CASSLGNRKNTEAFF
TGTGCCAGCAGCTTAGGAAACCGGAAGAACACTGAAGCTTTCTTT
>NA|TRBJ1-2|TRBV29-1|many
CSVEGGGGVPYGYTF
TGCAGCGTTGAAGGAGGGGGAGGGGTTCCCTATGGCTACACCTTC
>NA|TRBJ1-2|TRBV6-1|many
CASKPLGGGGYTF
TGTGCCAGCAAACCTTTGGGGGGAGGAGGCTACACCTTC
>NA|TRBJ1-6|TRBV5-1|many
CASSPDINSPLHF
TGCGCCAGCAGCCCAGATATAAATTCACCCCTCCACTTT
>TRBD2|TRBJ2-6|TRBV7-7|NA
CASSPASGSGANVLTF
TGTGCTAGCAGCCCGGCTAGCGGCTCTGGGGCCAACGTCCTGACTTTC
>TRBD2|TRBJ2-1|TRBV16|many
CASSLNAGLAGGNEQFF
TGTGCCAGCAGCCTAAATGCTGGACTAGCGGGAGGGAATGAGCAGTTCTTC
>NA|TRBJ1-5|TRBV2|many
CASSGWTESNQPQHF
TGTGCCAGCAGTGGTTGGACAGAGAGCAATCAGCCCCAGCATTTT
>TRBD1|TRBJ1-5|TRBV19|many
CASSIDTHGGQGHQPQHF
TGTGCCAGTAGTATAGACACCCACGGAGGACAGGGGCATCAGCCCCAGCATTTT
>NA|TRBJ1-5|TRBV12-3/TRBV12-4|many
CASIQKGLLNNQPQHF
TGTGCCAGCATCCAAAAGGGCCTCCTGAACAATCAGCCCCAGCATTTT
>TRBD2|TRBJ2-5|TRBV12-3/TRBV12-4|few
CAIGTSPQETQYF
TGTGCCATCGGGACTAGCCCTCAAGAGACCCAGTACTTC
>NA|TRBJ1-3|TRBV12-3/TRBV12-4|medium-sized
CASSLFGLLGPGNTIYF
TGTGCCAGCAGTTTATTCGGATTATTAGGGCCGGGAAACACCATATATTTT
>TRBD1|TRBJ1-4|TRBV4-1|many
CASSQGQGGEKLFF
TGCGCCAGCAGCCAAGGACAGGGGGGGGAAAAACTGTTTTTT
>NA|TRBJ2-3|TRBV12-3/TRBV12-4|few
CASSYSRRRTDTQYF
TGTGCCAGCAGTTACTCCCGAAGACGCACAGATACGCAGTATTTT
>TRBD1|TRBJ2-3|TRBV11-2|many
CASSSGGAGTDTQYF
TGTGCCAGCAGTTCAGGGGGCGCGGGGACAGATACGCAGTATTTT
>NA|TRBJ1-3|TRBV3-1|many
CASSPLAGNSGNTIYF
TGTGCCAGCAGCCCGCTTGCAGGAAACTCTGGAAACACCATATATTTT
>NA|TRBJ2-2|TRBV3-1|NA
CASSQGDTGELFF
TGTGCCAGCAGCCAAGGGGACACCGGGGAGCTGTTTTTT
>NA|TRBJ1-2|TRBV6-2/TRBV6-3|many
CASNDYYGYTF
TGTGCCAGCAATGATTACTATGGCTACACCTTC